This T cell receptor beta chain was identified during a study of PD-1 blockade in classical Hodgkin lymphoma (dated by TCRdb to about 2020). For the study in its entirety: Nivolumab dosing was 3 mg/kg intravenously every 2 weeks, continuing until either disease progression or unacceptable toxicity. The study used TCR beta sequencing and CyTOF to define a peripheral blood immune signature of response to PD-1 blockade in classical Hodgkin lymphoma.

The time point label on this specimen signifies: cycle 1 day 1 (C1D1), immediately before nivolumab initiation. Every trial patient had relapsed after autologous stem cell transplantation, and cohorts A, B and C differed in prior brentuximab vedotin exposure. CD8+ T cells were purified from thawed PBMCs by magnetic negative selection with a Miltenyi CD8+ T cell isolation kit. The trial cohort comprised approximately 55 patients with relapsed/refractory classical Hodgkin lymphoma whose best overall responses were complete response, partial response or progressive disease. In the multi-cohort phase II CheckMate 205 trial, trial patients received single-agent nivolumab. Best overall response was determined by an independent review committee according to the 2007 International Working Group response criteria. Trial PBMCs were collected just before the start of nivolumab (C1D1) and during therapy at cycle 2 day 1 and cycle 4 day 1. After peripheral blood was drawn into 8 mL Vacutainer Cell Preparation Tubes, PBMCs were isolated by centrifugation and then cryopreserved. Purified CD4+ and CD8+ fractions were prepared only for cases where an additional PBMC sample was available. Magnetically labelled cells were depleted on LS columns in a quadroMACS separator, and the flow-through was collected as the purified fraction.

Overall results and qualifications from the work: Among trial patients, those achieving complete response had baseline diversity similar to that of newly diagnosed patients, while diversity was significantly lower in partial responders and progressors. The study was limited to a single clinical trial cohort, and causes of repertoire differences, possibly disease activity or prior therapy, remained undefined. Lower diversity was observed in patients in whom nivolumab was started less than 1 year after ASCT, and these patients were excluded from later analyses so that confounding by immune reconstitution would be avoided. Newly diagnosed patients were reported to have lower baseline TCR diversity than healthy donors, and relapsed/refractory patients were reported to have lower baseline TCR diversity still. By C4D1, a significant rise was seen in CD4+ TCR diversity but not in CD8+ TCR diversity (p=0.0027 vs p=0.16), and the rise was most apparent among complete responders (p=0.02).

Notes on this clone: No cognate antigen has been identified for it. No base qualities exist here, and no much larger clone lies one base off it.

Genomic DNA was extracted with the Qiagen DNeasy kit from unsorted PBMCs and from negatively selected CD4+ and CD8+ fractions. TCR beta CDR3 regions were subjected to amplification by immunoSEQ multiplex PCR with primers that anneal to V and J segments. A synthetic immune receptor repertoire was used to minimize amplification bias, and any remaining bias was removed computationally after sequencing. The authors' analysis ran thus. Repertoire diversity was quantified as the Shannon entropy index using custom Python scripts. The unsorted, CD4+ and CD8+ repertoires were each analyzed separately, with the exception of combined analyses, where CD4+ and CD8+ sequences were merged in silico. A clone was considered expanded if an increase in frequency of at least 2-fold after treatment relative to C1D1 was found, and a pseudocount of 0.5 was applied to clones undetected at baseline. Singleton clones were defined as clones with 0 or 1 copy at C1D1, and non-singleton clones were defined as clones with 2 or more copies. Clones expanded in unsorted samples were assigned a CD4+, CD8+ or unknown annotation through matching of protein sequences in sorted samples from the same patient. Diversity changes from C1D1 to C4D1 were tested in paired samples using Wilcoxon tests. TCRdb mirrors the immuneACCESS table, restricted to in-frame sequences. Some clones are absent from its copies; in checked studies, under half trace to an unresolved V gene, and the reason for the others is unknown. The V and J calls and clone size were taken over from that table, and D and trimming were inferred from the DNA. Present in this sample are 10,000 to 15,000 clones, 70% to 85% of which were seen just once. Roughly a quarter of the sample goes to the ten largest clones.

The germline V gene encodes CDR1 MNHNS and CDR2 SASEGT. The CDR3 numbers 15 residues from cysteine through phenylalanine. CDR3 DNA is the only sequence kept; it has 45 bases, read in frame from the first base. V is shortened by 2 bases, J by 5 bases, and the region joining them spans 13 bases. This receptor chain uses TRBV6-1 and TRBJ2-1, with TRBD2 as a weak D call on 6 bases. The TCR comes from a human donor with classical Hodgkin lymphoma. The sequencing here drew on CD8+ T cells from blood, taken at baseline. The CDR3 sequence is CASSEQAERDNEQFF. The DNA is TGTGCCAGCAGTGAACAGGCCGAGCGGGACAATGAGCAGTTCTTC.